The source of this T cell receptor beta chain is a study of T cells in Graves' hyperthyroidism and ophthalmopathy. The overall study: Peripheral blood collection took place at initial diagnosis, before any treatment.

A remark on this clonotype: Antigen specificity is unknown.

Study-level results: In validation, the model predicted ophthalmopathy. These predictions came a median approximately 5.9 months before onset. The blood repertoire included most of the expanded thyroid clonotypes above 0.001.

Each patient was aged 18 to 65 and had newly diagnosed hyperthyroidism of under 2 months' duration. TCR beta CDR3 regions were amplified from RNA. The TCR CDR3 was amplified in a first-round RT-PCR using the HTBI primer set. MiXCR, run by TCRdb on the multiplex PCR reads, gives a single entry per CDR3 protein. Of a few hundred thousand distinct CDR3 sequences in the sample, about 15% are singletons; the top ten hold 5.5% to 7.5%. Germline V gene data show CDR1 as SQVTM and CDR2 as ANQGSEA. This CDR3 has 13 residues. V lost 6 bases to trimming and J lost 6 bases; unmatched junction nucleotides: 7. Sequenced: blood. V usage is TRBV29-1 and J usage is TRBJ2-1, with 8 bases identical to TRBD2. The receptor comes from a woman aged 25 to 45 with Graves' hyperthyroidism that later progressed to Graves' ophthalmopathy. As DNA, the CDR3 is TGCAGCGTAGCCCCCGGGACTAGCAATGAGCAGTTCTTC. This codes for CSVAPGTSNEQFF.